This T cell receptor (beta chain) was recorded in a study of siplizumab effects on memory and regulatory T cells. TCR templates numbering 95,000 to 100,000 were assayed per sample. Sequencing used immunoSEQ multiplex PCR; TCRdb keeps in-frame clones, though not all of them. The sample consists of roughly 120,000 clones, 92% of them appearing once. CDR3 length: 16 amino acids. Germline CDR1 reads SNHLY; CDR2 reads FYNNEI. V was clipped by 4 bases and J by 6 bases; unmatched bases: 10. A remark on this clone: Its matching antigen is unknown.

Whole-study results and caveats: The study found that siplizumab significantly reduced alloreactive sequences traceable to unstimulated CD4+ memory cells.

Sample: Tregs sorted from blood. This chain links TRBV2 with TRBJ1-5, with 9 bases matching TRBD1. The clonotype was recovered from a human donor in good health. In DNA form, the CDR3 reads TGTGCCAGCAGTGTGTGGACAGGGGTTTCGGGTCAGCCCCAGCATTTT. Amino acids: CASSVWTGVSGQPQHF.